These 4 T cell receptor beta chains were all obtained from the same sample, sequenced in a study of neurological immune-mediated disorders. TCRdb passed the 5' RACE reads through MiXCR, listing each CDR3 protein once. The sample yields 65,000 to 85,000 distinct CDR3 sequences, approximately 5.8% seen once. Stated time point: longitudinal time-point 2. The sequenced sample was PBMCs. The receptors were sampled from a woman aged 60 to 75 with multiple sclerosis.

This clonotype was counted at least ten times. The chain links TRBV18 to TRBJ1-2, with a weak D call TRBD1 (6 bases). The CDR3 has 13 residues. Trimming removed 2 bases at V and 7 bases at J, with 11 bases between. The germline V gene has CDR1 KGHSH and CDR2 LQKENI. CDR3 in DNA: TGTGCCAGCTCACCAAACAGGGAAGGTGGCTACACCTTC. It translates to CASSPNREGGYTF.

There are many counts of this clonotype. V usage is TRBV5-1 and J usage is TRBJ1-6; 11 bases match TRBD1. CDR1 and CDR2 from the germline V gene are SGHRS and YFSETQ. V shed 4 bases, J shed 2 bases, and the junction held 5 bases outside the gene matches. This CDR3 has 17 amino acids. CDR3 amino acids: CASSPSDRGPYNSPLHF. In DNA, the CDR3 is TGCGCCAGCAGCCCCTCGGACAGGGGGCCCTATAATTCACCCCTCCACTTT.

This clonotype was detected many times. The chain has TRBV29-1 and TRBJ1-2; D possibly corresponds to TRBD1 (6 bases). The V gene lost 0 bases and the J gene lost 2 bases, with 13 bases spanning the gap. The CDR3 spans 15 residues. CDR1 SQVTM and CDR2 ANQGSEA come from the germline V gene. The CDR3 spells CSVEETGPLNYGYTF. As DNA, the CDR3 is TGCAGCGTTGAAGAAACAGGGCCCTTGAACTATGGCTACACCTTC.

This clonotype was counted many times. DNA of the CDR3: TGCAGTGCTAGAGACGGCGGGAGCCTCTCCTACGAGCAGTACTTC. Translated: CSARDGGSLSYEQYF. The chain employs TRBV20-1 and TRBJ2-7, with 7 bases matching TRBD2. The CDR3 length is 15 residues. Germline CDR1 reads DFQATT; CDR2 reads SNEGSKA (reference sequence). Trimming took 0 bases from V and 0 from J; bases not matched to a gene: 5.